This TCR beta chain is from a study of blood T cell repertoires in COVID-19. Germline lookup yields CDR1 SEHNR and CDR2 FQNEAQ (reference sequence). The V gene lost 1 base and the J gene lost 1 base, with 8 bases spanning the gap. The CDR3 has 15 amino acids. Assay: immunoSEQ multiplex PCR; the TCRdb copy retains only in-frame clones and omits some. This table holds 150,000 or so clones, around 84% found once. The sample was peripheral blood. V is TRBV7-9 and J is TRBJ1-5; TRBD1 is a possible D gene (6 bases). The clonotype comes from an elderly woman with acute or convalescent COVID-19. The CDR3 nucleotides read TGTGCCAGCAGCTTAGGCGGGGGCAGCAATCAGCCCCAGCATTTT. Translation gives CASSLGGGSNQPQHF.